These 25 T cell receptor beta chains originate from one sample sequenced in a study of T-cell memory formation after mild COVID-19. Each CDR3 protein is one row after TCRdb ran MiXCR on the 5' RACE reads. The data contain fewer than 450,000 distinct CDR3 sequences, about 24% of them singletons. The sequenced material came from PBMCs or a T cell subset sorted from them (not recorded which). Every receptor here comes from an adult woman who had mild COVID-19 (a few samples of this study predate the infection). Cell type and time point are not known.

This clonotype was detected only once. This chain connects TRBV14 to TRBJ1-1, with no clear D. In germline, CDR1 is SGHDN, CDR2 FVKESK. The V end lost 4 bases, the J end lost 7 bases, and 13 bases lay between the germline ends. CDR3 length: 13 amino acids. The CDR3 is CASSPSLGFEAFF. The CDR3 region has the DNA TGTGCCAGCAGCCCCTCCCTAGGGTTTGAAGCTTTCTTT. Looking up the rest from reference TRBV14 and TRBJ1-1 gives the full variable domain: EAGVTQFPSHSVIEKGQTVTLRCDPISGHDNLYWYRRVMGKEIKFLLHFVKESKQDESGMPNNRFLAERTGGTYSTLKVQPAELEDSGVYFCASSPSLGFEAFFGQGTRLTVV.

This clonotype has only a few counts. The V and J genes are TRBV30 and TRBJ1-6; 11 positions match TRBD1. The germline V gene has CDR1 GTSNPN and CDR2 SVGIG (reference sequence). This CDR3 spans 16 amino acids. Trimming took 6 bases from V and 0 from J; bases not matched to a gene: 4. As DNA, the CDR3 is TGTGCCTGCACGGGGACAGGGGGCTCCTATAATTCACCCCTCCACTTT. It codes for CACTGTGGSYNSPLHF.

The chain combines TRBV6-5 with TRBJ1-4; D remains unclear. CDR3 length: 14 residues. Deletions cut 2 bases from V and 5 bases from J, with 9 bases between. Germline CDR1 MNHEY, CDR2 SVGAGI. The CDR3 DNA reads TGTGCCAGCAGTTACGCGGTGGGAAATGAAAAACTGTTTTTT. Translated: CASSYAVGNEKLFF.

This clonotype occurred a few times. This chain uses TRBV19 with TRBJ2-7; 10 bases agree with TRBD1. In germline, CDR1 is LNHDA, CDR2 SQIVND (reference sequence). The V segment lost 10 bases and the J segment 0 bases; nucleotides outside the gene matches: 9. CDR3 length: 15 amino acids. The CDR3 region is CATSPGTGASYEQYF. In nucleotides, the CDR3 is TGTGCCACTTCTCCCGGGACAGGGGCCTCCTACGAGCAGTACTTC.

This clonotype was found a few times. The rearrangement links TRBV4-3 to TRBJ1-2; D is possibly TRBD1 (5 bases). Germline lookup yields CDR1 LGHNA and CDR2 YSLEER. Trimming took 0 bases from V and 4 from J, leaving 9 bases between them. This CDR3 is 14 amino acids long. This CDR3 reads CASSQDQGGYGYTF. CDR3 DNA: TGCGCCAGCAGCCAAGATCAGGGAGGCTATGGCTACACCTTC.

The chain employs TRBV5-5 and TRBJ1-2; D not certain. Per the germline V gene, CDR1 is SGHKS and CDR2 is YYEKEE (reference sequence). With 0 bases removed from V and 0 bases from J, the gap between germline ends came to 12 bases. This CDR3 is built from 16 residues. The CDR3 DNA sequence: TGTGCCAGCAGCTTGGAGGCAGGCTTAACTAACTATGGCTACACCTTC. Translation gives CASSLEAGLTNYGYTF.

V is TRBV24-1 and J is TRBJ2-2; D uncertain. Germline values: CDR1 KGHDR, CDR2 SFDVKD. The V end was cut by 9 bases, the J end by 6 bases, with 13 bases between. This CDR3 has 13 amino acids. CDR3 DNA: TGTGCCACCCAAGCTGGCGGAGCCGGGGAGCTGTTTTTT. Protein: CATQAGGAGELFF.

The chain carries TRBV18 and TRBJ1-1, with D unclear. The CDR3 runs 16 residues. Trimming shortened V by 3 bases and J by 5 bases, and 19 bases separated the two germline ends. Germline V lookup: CDR1 KGHSH, CDR2 LQKENI. The CDR3 here is CASSPLGGESGTEAFF. In nucleotides, the CDR3 is TGTGCCAGCTCACCCCTCGGCGGAGAGAGCGGGACTGAAGCTTTCTTT.

This clonotype was seen only a few times. The V call is TRBV7-6, the J call TRBJ2-7; TRBD1 might be the D (5 bases). Germline lookup yields CDR1 SGHVS and CDR2 FNYEAQ. CDR3 length: 14 amino acids. V lost 1 base, J lost 0 bases, and 7 bases lay in between. The CDR3 nucleotides are TGTGCCAGCAGCTTAGGACAGCTCTCCTACGAGCAGTACTTC. Translated: CASSLGQLSYEQYF.

This chain links TRBV7-2 with TRBJ1-4, with TRBD1 as a possible D gene (6 bases). V was cut by 0 bases and J by 8 bases, with 16 bases left in between. CDR1 and CDR2 (germline): SGHTA, FQGNSA. The length of the CDR3 is 16 residues. The CDR3 spells CASSLAQGGEKEKLFF. The CDR3 DNA reads TGTGCCAGCAGCTTAGCGCAAGGGGGGGAAAAGGAAAAACTGTTTTTT.

The chain recombines TRBV20-1 with TRBJ2-5; D not resolved. Germline V lookup: CDR1 DFQATT, CDR2 SNEGSKA (reference sequence). Trimming took 1 base from V and 2 from J, leaving 17 bases between them. The CDR3 extends over 16 amino acids. Here the CDR3 reads CSARVPALRFQETQYF. DNA of the CDR3: TGCAGTGCTAGAGTACCCGCACTCAGATTTCAAGAGACCCAGTACTTC.

This chain joins TRBV7-3 and TRBJ2-3; 9 bases are shared with TRBD2. The CDR3 loop spans 14 amino acids. With 5 bases clipped from V and 6 bases from J, the junction kept 6 bases outside the gene matches. Per the germline V gene, CDR1 is SGHTA and CDR2 is FQGTGA. Here the CDR3 reads CASSDSGGVDTQYF. The CDR3 DNA reads TGTGCCAGCAGCGATAGCGGGGGAGTGGATACGCAGTATTTT.

The rearrangement joins TRBV7-9 to TRBJ2-2; D gene ambiguous. Germline-derived CDR1 and CDR2 are SEHNR and FQNEAQ (reference sequence). V was cut by 2 bases and J by 5 bases, with 6 bases left in between. The CDR3 is 13 residues long. CDR3 coding DNA: TGTGCCAGCAGCTTATCGCCTACCGGGGAGCTGTTTTTT. Residues: CASSLSPTGELFF. The full variable domain, completed using reference TRBV7-9 and TRBJ2-2, is DTGVSQNPRHKITKRGQNVTFRCDPISEHNRLYWYRQTLGQGPEFLTYFQNEAQLEKSRLLSDRFSAERPKGSFSTLEIQRTEQGDSAMYLCASSLSPTGELFFGEGSRLTVL.

This clonotype was found a few times. The chain carries TRBV27 and TRBJ2-5, with D possibly matching TRBD1 (6 bases). Germline V CDR1 and CDR2: MNHEY, SMNVEV (reference sequence). V lost 5 bases and J lost 5, with 12 bases in between. The CDR3 spans 13 residues. The CDR3 loop reads CASSLQGWETQYF. DNA for the CDR3: TGTGCCAGCAGTCTCCAGGGGTGGGAGACCCAGTACTTC.

The genes are TRBV24-1 and TRBJ1-1; D remains unclear. Germline V CDR1 and CDR2: KGHDR, SFDVKD. CDR3 length: 14 amino acids. Trimming shortened V by 6 bases and J by 0 bases, and 10 bases separated the two germline ends. In DNA form, the CDR3 reads TGTGCCACCAGTCAGGATGGAGTGAACACTGAAGCTTTCTTT. Its translation: CATSQDGVNTEAFF.

The chain recombines TRBV3-1 with TRBJ2-7; TRBD2 matches at 7 bases. V was clipped by 1 base and J by 2 bases; unmatched bases: 8. Germline V lookup: CDR1 LGHDT, CDR2 YNNKEL (reference sequence). The CDR3 covers 16 residues. The CDR3 nucleotides read TGTGCCAGCAGCCAAGGGTTGGCTAGCGGACCCTACGAGCAGTACTTC. This encodes CASSQGLASGPYEQYF.

Only a few counts were recorded for this clonotype. V is TRBV7-9 and J is TRBJ2-7, with TRBD1 matching 10 bases. Looked up from germline, CDR1 is SEHNR and CDR2 is FQNEAQ (reference sequence). There are 15 residues in the CDR3. Germline trimming cut 5 bases from V and 2 bases from J; bases unmatched to any gene: 6. The chain's CDR3 is CASSPGTGVTYEQYF. Here the CDR3 DNA reads TGTGCCAGCAGCCCAGGGACAGGGGTTACCTACGAGCAGTACTTC.

Only a few counts were recorded for this clonotype. The chain is built from TRBV27 and TRBJ1-2; D is perhaps TRBD1 (5 bases). The ends were cut back, 6 bases at V and 7 bases at J, with 21 bases in the middle. Germline CDR1 reads MNHEY; CDR2 reads SMNVEV (reference sequence). The CDR3 is 15 amino acids. The CDR3 bases are TGTGCCAGCAGACCCGACCGCCGTCTCGGGGGTGGCTACACCTTC. Translated: CASRPDRRLGGGYTF.

CDR3 bases: TGTGCCAGCAGTGGGCTAGCGGGGGACCAAGAGACCCAGTACTTC. Translated, it gives CASSGLAGDQETQYF. The chain joins TRBV2 to TRBJ2-5; 10 bases fit TRBD2. CDR1 and CDR2 from the germline V gene are SNHLY and FYNNEI. Unmatched junction bases numbered 2, after V lost 4 bases and J lost 0 bases. The length of the CDR3 is 15 residues. Drawing the rest from reference TRBV2 and TRBJ2-5, the complete variable domain is EPEVTQTPSHQVTQMGQEVILRCVPISNHLYFYWYRQILGQKVEFLVSFYNNEISEKSEIFDDQFSVERPDGSNFTLKIRSTKLEDSAMYFCASSGLAGDQETQYFGPGTRLLVL.

The CDR3 sequence is CAWMPGRNTEAFF. DNA of the CDR3: TGTGCCTGGATGCCAGGGCGGAACACTGAAGCTTTCTTT. The chain joins TRBV30 to TRBJ1-1; D perhaps matches TRBD1 (5 bases). The CDR3 sequence is 13 residues long. CDR1 and CDR2 (germline): GTSNPN, SVGIG (reference sequence). Trimming left V 4 bases short and J 1 base short, with 10 bases between.

The V call is TRBV5-1, the J call TRBJ2-6, with D maybe TRBD2 (6 bases). CDR1 SGHRS and CDR2 YFSETQ come from the germline V gene. Between the trimmed V and J ends, which lost 8 bases and 3 bases, there was a span of 21 bases. The CDR3 covers 17 residues. The CDR3 sequence: CASRPGGFVLGANVLTF. CDR3 in DNA: TGCGCCAGTCGACCTGGAGGGTTCGTCCTTGGGGCCAACGTCCTGACTTTC.

This clonotype was seen only a few times. The CDR3 DNA reads TGTGCCAGCAGCTTAGGGGTGCTGCGCGGAGGACAAGAGACCCAGTACTTC. Its translation: CASSLGVLRGGQETQYF. V is TRBV7-2 and J is TRBJ2-5, with D possibly being TRBD2 (5 bases). V was trimmed by 1 base and J by 2 bases, leaving 17 bases between them. Looked up from germline, CDR1 is SGHTA and CDR2 is FQGNSA. This CDR3 spans 17 amino acids.

The chain uses TRBV6-5 and TRBJ2-2; 10 nucleotides align to TRBD2. V trimming: 6 bases; J trimming: 3 bases; junction bases outside the gene matches: 7. Germline V lookup: CDR1 MNHEY, CDR2 SVGAGI. The CDR3 is 16 amino acids. The CDR3, as DNA: TGTGCCAGCAGACCCAGACTAGCGGGCCACACCGGGGAGCTGTTTTTT. Translation gives CASRPRLAGHTGELFF.

This chain uses TRBV2 with TRBJ2-1, with no clear D. The CDR3 length is 14 residues. V lost 8 bases to trimming and J lost 0 bases, with 11 bases between them. Germline V gene lookup returns CDR1 SNHLY and CDR2 FYNNEI. The CDR3 loop is CASRRSSSYNEQFF. In DNA form, the CDR3 reads TGTGCCAGCCGTCGGTCGAGCTCCTACAATGAGCAGTTCTTC.

This clonotype has just a few counts. The chain combines TRBV12-3 or TRBV12-4 with TRBJ2-1, with a possible D match to TRBD2 (5 bases). Trimming left V 1 base short and J 0 bases short, with 10 bases between. The CDR3 extends over 16 amino acids. The CDR3 region is CASSLESGSSYNEQFF. The CDR3 DNA sequence: TGTGCCAGCAGTTTAGAGTCTGGGAGCTCCTACAATGAGCAGTTCTTC.